One and the same sample provided the 20 T cell receptor beta chains below, sequenced in a study of blood T cell repertoires in COVID-19. Sequencing used immunoSEQ multiplex PCR; TCRdb keeps in-frame clones, though not all of them. The data contain some 490,000 clones, approximately 91% of them seen just once; the ten biggest clones take up roughly 8%. Specimen: PBMCs or T cells enriched from blood (not recorded which). These receptors all come from an older woman who had recovered from COVID-19.

The chain combines TRBV28 with TRBJ1-5; TRBD1 might be the D (6 bases). CDR1 is MDHEN and CDR2 is SYDVKM in the germline V gene. This CDR3 spans 13 amino acids. With 4 bases removed from V and 7 bases from J, the gap between germline ends came to 11 bases. The CDR3 region is CASSWTAGQPQHF. As DNA, the CDR3 is TGTGCCAGCAGTTGGACAGCGGGGCAGCCCCAGCATTTT.

CDR3 loop: CATSLVIGGEAFF. As DNA, the CDR3 is TGTGCCACCAGCCTAGTGATCGGTGGTGAAGCTTTCTTT. V and J are TRBV15 and TRBJ1-1; D remains unclear. The CDR3 is 13 residues long. Germline assignment: CDR1 LNHNV and CDR2 YYDKDF (reference sequence). V was pared by 5 bases and J by 7 bases, with 14 bases between. Full variable domain (rest looked up from reference TRBV15 and TRBJ1-1): DAMVIQNPRYQVTQFGKPVTLSCSQTLNHNVMYWYQQKSSQAPKLLFHYYDKDFNNEADTPDNFQSRRPNTSFCFLDIRSPGLGDTAMYLCATSLVIGGEAFFGQGTRLTVV.

This clone has only one observation. V is TRBV7-8 and J is TRBJ2-7; D is unclear. Trimming left V 1 base short and J 6 bases short, with 13 bases between. Per the germline V gene, CDR1 is SGHVS and CDR2 is FQNEAQ. The CDR3 consists of 14 residues. For the CDR3, the DNA is TGTGCCAGCAGCTTAGAGGATGGGCTGAGCGAGCAGTACTTC. Translation: CASSLEDGLSEQYF.

The chain joins TRBV5-1 to TRBJ1-1, with a possible D match to TRBD1 (6 bases). This CDR3 is 12 amino acids long. Germline CDR1 reads SGHRS; CDR2 reads YFSETQ. The V end was cut by 4 bases, the J end by 7 bases, with 11 bases between. The CDR3 spells CASSQDSLEAFF. As DNA, the CDR3 is TGCGCCAGCAGCCAGGACAGCCTTGAAGCTTTCTTT. The full variable domain, in which reference TRBV5-1 and TRBJ1-1 provide the parts outside the CDR3, is KAGVTQTPRYLIKTRGQQVTLSCSPISGHRSVSWYQQTPGQGLQFLFEYFSETQRNKGNFPGRFSGRQFSNSRSEMNVSTLELGDSALYLCASSQDSLEAFFGQGTRLTVV.

The chain employs TRBV18 and TRBJ1-1, with D perhaps matching TRBD1 (5 bases). This CDR3 spans 14 amino acids. CDR1 is KGHSH, CDR2 LQKENI, per germline. Trimming stripped 2 bases from V and 3 bases from J, with 10 bases between. This CDR3 is CASSPDGGDTEAFF. For the CDR3, the DNA is TGTGCCAGCTCACCAGATGGGGGGGACACTGAAGCTTTCTTT.

The rearrangement uses TRBV4-1 and TRBJ1-2; D not resolved. CDR3 size: 12 residues. Germline V gives CDR1 MGHRA, CDR2 YSYEKL. V was cut by 0 bases and J by 8 bases, with 7 bases left in between. CDR3 nucleotide sequence: TGCGCCAGCAGCCAAGATGGCTTCGGCTACACCTTC. Translation gives CASSQDGFGYTF.

The chain joins TRBV24-1 to TRBJ2-5, with 10 positions matching TRBD2. From germline, CDR1 is KGHDR and CDR2 SFDVKD. The J segment lost 5 bases and the V segment lost 1 base, leaving 3 bases of the junction unmatched. The CDR3 is 15 residues long. The CDR3 here is CATSDLAGGAETQYF. Here the CDR3 DNA reads TGTGCCACCAGTGATTTAGCGGGGGGGGCGGAGACCCAGTACTTC.

The CDR3 sequence: CASTALDSYTGELFF. CDR3 sequence (DNA): TGTGCCAGCACCGCGTTGGACAGCTACACCGGGGAGCTGTTTTTT. J is TRBJ2-2 and V is TRBV7-8; TRBD1 might be the D (6 bases). Germline CDR1 and CDR2: SGHVS and FQNEAQ. The V end was cut by 7 bases, the J end by 3 bases, with 15 bases between. This CDR3 is 15 amino acids long.

This clone occurred once. Here the CDR3 DNA reads TGTGCCAGCAGTGAGAGCACTGAAGCTTTCTTT. This translates into CASSESTEAFF. The chain has TRBV2 and TRBJ1-1; no reliable D call. Germline loops: CDR1 SNHLY, CDR2 FYNNEI. This CDR3 has 11 amino acids. V shed 3 bases and J shed 4 bases, with 3 bases lying between them. The full variable domain, with the rest looked up from reference TRBV2 and TRBJ1-1, is EPEVTQTPSHQVTQMGQEVILRCVPISNHLYFYWYRQILGQKVEFLVSFYNNEISEKSEIFDDQFSVERPDGSNFTLKIRSTKLEDSAMYFCASSESTEAFFGQGTRLTVV.

The chain carries TRBV5-1 and TRBJ1-3, with D tentatively TRBD1 (5 bases). CDR3 size: 13 residues. CDR1 is SGHRS, CDR2 YFSETQ, per germline. V was shortened by 4 bases and J by 3 bases, with 8 bases between the two germline ends. The CDR3 region is CASSQGGGNTIYF. CDR3 nucleotides: TGCGCCAGCAGCCAGGGAGGTGGAAACACCATATATTTT. The full variable domain, completed using reference TRBV5-1 and TRBJ1-3, is KAGVTQTPRYLIKTRGQQVTLSCSPISGHRSVSWYQQTPGQGLQFLFEYFSETQRNKGNFPGRFSGRQFSNSRSEMNVSTLELGDSALYLCASSQGGGNTIYFGEGSWLTVV.

The chain couples TRBV21-1 to TRBJ1-4; the tabulated D call, TRBD1, remains unverified against the DNA. TRBV21-1 is a recognized pseudogene. The CDR3 contains 15 residues. In DNA form, the CDR3 reads TGTGCCAGCCCTTCAACGGGACAGTTTAATGAAAAACTGTTTTTT. It encodes CASPSTGQFNEKLFF.

This clone was detected a few times. The V and J genes are TRBV18 and TRBJ1-2, with TRBD1 identical over 10 bases. The CDR3 extends over 17 amino acids. Germline trimming cut 2 bases from V and 4 bases from J; bases unmatched to any gene: 10. The germline CDR1 and CDR2 sequences are KGHSH and LQKENI. This CDR3 is CASSPGTGAQSFYGYTF. The CDR3 DNA reads as TGTGCCAGCTCACCAGGGACAGGGGCTCAATCGTTCTATGGCTACACCTTC. Together with reference TRBV18 and TRBJ1-2, the CDR3 gives the full variable domain: NAGVMQNPRHLVRRRGQEARLRCSPMKGHSHVYWYRQLPEEGLKFMVYLQKENIIDESGMPKERFSAEFPKEGPSILRIQQVVRGDSAAYFCASSPGTGAQSFYGYTFGSGTRLTVV.

The V and J genes are TRBV2 and TRBJ1-6; D might be TRBD1 (5 bases). The germline V gene has CDR1 SNHLY and CDR2 FYNNEI. Trimming stripped 4 bases from V and 6 bases from J, with 10 bases between. The CDR3 covers 14 residues. DNA for the CDR3: TGTGCCAGCAGTGGACAGTCTATTAATTCACCCCTCCACTTT. Translating gives CASSGQSINSPLHF.

As to this clone: Relative to the germline gene, one junction end is altered; a read error may explain this. The V and J genes are TRBV5-1 and TRBJ2-7; D remains unclear. Germline CDR1 is SGHRS and CDR2 is YFSETQ. The length of the CDR3 is 13 residues. The CDR3 here is CASRLAVDYEQYF. In DNA form, the CDR3 reads TGCGCCAGCAGGTTGGCAGTCGACTACGAGCAGTACTTC.

This clone appeared a few times. The chain couples TRBV18 to TRBJ2-7; 8 positions agree with TRBD1. CDR1 and CDR2 (germline): KGHSH, LQKENI. The CDR3 has 13 amino acids. After removal of 2 bases from V and 6 bases from J, the junction contained 3 bases not matched to a gene. In DNA, the CDR3 is TGTGCCAGCTCACCAAAGGACAGGGCCGAGCAGTACTTC. Its translation is CASSPKDRAEQYF.

The chain joins TRBV9 to TRBJ2-1; TRBD2 agrees at 9 bases. The CDR3 runs 15 residues. Germline V gives CDR1 SGDLS, CDR2 YYNGEE. The V and J ends lost 2 bases and 5 bases, in that order; junction bases with no gene match: 5. The CDR3 is CASSVSGGPNNEQFF. The CDR3 nucleotides read TGTGCCAGCAGCGTGAGCGGGGGGCCTAACAATGAGCAGTTCTTC.

The chain carries TRBV6-5 and TRBJ2-7, with D tentatively TRBD2 (6 bases). Germline V CDR1 and CDR2: MNHEY, SVGAGI. The CDR3 loop spans 15 amino acids. V was shortened by 0 bases and J by 4 bases, with 13 bases between the two germline ends. CDR3 loop: CASSYSNGGTYEQYF. The CDR3 DNA is TGTGCCAGCAGTTACTCGAACGGAGGGACGTACGAGCAGTACTTC.

This chain uses TRBV6-5 with TRBJ1-5, with 7 bases lining up with TRBD1. The CDR3 sequence is 15 residues long. Germline lookup yields CDR1 MNHEY and CDR2 SVGAGI. J was trimmed by 0 bases and V by 6 bases; bases with no gene match: 5. CDR3 coding DNA: TGTGCCAGCAGAAAACAGGGGCTTAGCAATCAGCCCCAGCATTTT. Translated, it gives CASRKQGLSNQPQHF.

The chain recombines TRBV2 with TRBJ1-4; D is possibly TRBD1 (6 bases). The CDR3 is 15 residues long. Germline lookup yields CDR1 SNHLY and CDR2 FYNNEI. Between the trimmed V and J ends, which lost 5 bases and 1 base, there was a span of 11 bases. In DNA, the CDR3 is TGTGCCAGCAGTCCTCAACAGGGAACTAATGAAAAACTGTTTTTT. This codes for CASSPQQGTNEKLFF. Looking up the rest from reference TRBV2 and TRBJ1-4 gives the full variable domain: EPEVTQTPSHQVTQMGQEVILRCVPISNHLYFYWYRQILGQKVEFLVSFYNNEISEKSEIFDDQFSVERPDGSNFTLKIRSTKLEDSAMYFCASSPQQGTNEKLFFGSGTQLSVL.

The V call is TRBV6-5, the J call TRBJ1-5, with D perhaps matching TRBD1 (6 bases). Trimming took off 6 bases at V and 8 bases at J, with 14 bases between the two ends. The CDR3 runs to 13 residues. CDR1 MNHEY and CDR2 SVGAGI come from the germline V gene. CDR3 amino acids: CASRAGQTEPQHF. CDR3 sequence (DNA): TGTGCCAGCAGGGCCGGACAGACGGAGCCCCAGCATTTT.